The 20 T cell receptor beta chains listed next were all sequenced from one sample in a study of glioma-infiltrating T cells after dendritic cell vaccination. Profiled with immunoSEQ multiplex PCR; TCRdb holds only in-frame clones, not every one. The profile covers about 67,000 clones, with around 86% appearing a single time and 7.9% taken by the ten largest. This sample comprised blood, obtained before dendritic cell vaccination. The source is a human donor with glioblastoma.

This clone turned up a few times. V usage is TRBV11-2 and J usage is TRBJ1-6; 7 bases fit TRBD1. Germline V lookup: CDR1 SGHAT, CDR2 FQNNGV. V was clipped by 6 bases and J by 6 bases; unmatched bases: 11. The length of the CDR3 is 16 residues. The CDR3 DNA follows: TGTGCCAGCAGACGAAGTGGTCGACAGGGTAATTCACCCCTCCACTTT. Protein: CASRRSGRQGNSPLHF.

V is TRBV9 and J is TRBJ2-5, with 9 bases that match TRBD2. This CDR3 region has 17 residues. V dropped 0 bases and J dropped 2; count of bases not matched to a gene: 8. Germline V gene data show CDR1 as SGDLS and CDR2 as YYNGEE. The CDR3: CASSVGASGAFQETQYF. The CDR3 DNA sequence: TGTGCCAGCAGCGTAGGGGCTAGCGGGGCGTTTCAAGAGACCCAGTACTTC.

In this sample, this clone turned up once. V and J are TRBV2 and TRBJ1-2; 8 nucleotides align to TRBD1. J gave up 6 bases and V 4 bases, and 7 bases lay outside the gene matches. This CDR3 comprises 14 residues. CDR1 is SNHLY, CDR2 FYNNEI, per germline. CDR3 in DNA: TGTGCCAGCAGTGTGGACAGGGAAGACCATGGCTACACCTTC. Translated, it gives CASSVDREDHGYTF.

The chain joins TRBV6-4 to TRBJ1-6; D perhaps matches TRBD1 (5 bases). Germline assignment: CDR1 MRHNA and CDR2 SNTAGT. CDR3 length: 15 residues. V lost 5 bases and J 9 bases, leaving 17 bases between the germline ends. CDR3: CASSSDDSSSSPLHF. DNA of the CDR3: TGTGCCAGCAGTTCGGACGACAGTTCAAGTTCACCCCTCCACTTT.

The chain joins TRBV7-9 to TRBJ1-1; the D gene is possibly TRBD1 (5 bases). Trimming cost V 3 bases and J 5 bases, with 13 bases left between them. The CDR3 length is 14 residues. Germline assignment: CDR1 SEHNR and CDR2 FQNEAQ (reference sequence). This CDR3 reads CASSFRGVVTEAFF. The CDR3 nucleotides are TGTGCCAGCAGCTTCCGGGGGGTGGTTACTGAAGCTTTCTTT.

The chain's CDR3 is CASSPQAGVVGEKLFF. CDR3 bases: TGCGCCAGCAGCCCACAGGCGGGGGTTGTTGGTGAAAAACTGTTTTTT. The chain combines TRBV5-1 with TRBJ1-4; possible D gene TRBD1, 5 bases. CDR3 length equals 16 residues. Germline CDR1 is SGHRS and CDR2 is YFSETQ. Trimming took off 4 bases at V and 7 bases at J, with 20 bases between the two ends.

V usage is TRBV4-1 and J usage is TRBJ2-7, with D perhaps TRBD1 (5 bases). The V gene lost 1 base and the J gene lost 0 bases, with 13 bases spanning the gap. There are 16 residues in the CDR3. Germline CDR1 MGHRA, CDR2 YSYEKL. The CDR3 DNA follows: TGCGCCAGCAGCCAAGTGCCGAGACAGAGCTCCTACGAGCAGTACTTC. This encodes CASSQVPRQSSYEQYF.

The rearrangement joins TRBV4-2 to TRBJ1-1; possible D gene TRBD1, 5 bases. Germline assignment: CDR1 LGHNA and CDR2 YNFKEQ. V shed 3 bases and J shed 5 bases, with 10 bases lying between them. The CDR3 consists of 13 residues. DNA of the CDR3: TGTGCCAGCAGCCATGACGGACAAACTGAAGCTTTCTTT. It specifies CASSHDGQTEAFF.

A single count supports this clone. The chain employs TRBV7-3 and TRBJ2-2; 8 bases match TRBD1. J lost 6 bases, V lost 5 bases, and 11 bases had no gene match. Germline V gives CDR1 SGHTA, CDR2 FQGTGA. This CDR3 has 16 residues. The CDR3 spells CASSPGDRGDAGELFF. As DNA, the CDR3 is TGTGCCAGCAGCCCAGGCGACAGGGGAGACGCCGGGGAGCTGTTTTTT.

The chain combines TRBV7-2 with TRBJ2-7; a weak D match, TRBD1 (6 bases). Per the germline V gene, CDR1 is SGHTA and CDR2 is FQGNSA. The CDR3 extends over 12 amino acids. The V end was cut by 4 bases, the J end by 6 bases, with 10 bases between. The CDR3 sequence is CASSSQGSEQYF. CDR3 in DNA: TGTGCCAGCAGCTCACAGGGTTCCGAGCAGTACTTC.

The rearrangement joins TRBV6-6 to TRBJ1-2; no reliable D call. V gave up 8 bases and J gave up 2 bases, with 18 bases separating them. Germline-derived CDR1 and CDR2 are MNHNY and SVGAGI (reference sequence). The CDR3 runs to 15 residues. CDR3: CASCDPADSNYGYTF. The DNA of the CDR3 is TGTGCCAGCTGTGACCCGGCGGACTCGAACTATGGCTACACCTTC.

The V and J genes are TRBV5-1 and TRBJ1-1, with a weak D call TRBD1 (6 bases). From germline, CDR1 is SGHRS and CDR2 YFSETQ. V lost 0 bases to trimming and J lost 1 base, with 19 bases between them. The CDR3 has 18 amino acids. This chain's CDR3 is CASSLEPHRVEENTEAFF. CDR3 bases: TGCGCCAGCAGCTTGGAACCTCACAGGGTAGAGGAGAACACTGAAGCTTTCTTT.

The chain carries TRBV6-4 and TRBJ2-2; 9 positions match TRBD1. J lost 6 bases, V lost 6 bases, and 11 bases had no gene match. This CDR3 has 16 amino acids. CDR1 MRHNA and CDR2 SNTAGT come from the germline V gene. The CDR3 loop reads CASSATPGQGPGELFF. CDR3 nucleotide sequence: TGTGCCAGCAGCGCTACTCCGGGACAGGGCCCCGGGGAGCTGTTTTTT.

The chain is built from TRBV19 and TRBJ1-3; 7 bases line up with TRBD1. The J segment lost 4 bases and the V segment lost 3 bases, leaving 0 bases of the junction unmatched. The V gene's germline CDR1 is LNHDA and CDR2 SQIVND (reference sequence). This CDR3 has 13 residues. The CDR3 protein is CASSMGQGNTIYF. Here the CDR3 DNA reads TGTGCCAGTAGTATGGGACAGGGAAACACCATATATTTT.

This sequence joins TRBV15 and TRBJ2-7; 8 nucleotides align to TRBD1. V dropped 0 bases and J dropped 7; count of bases not matched to a gene: 5. Germline V gene sequence: CDR1 LNHNV, CDR2 YYDKDF (reference sequence). The CDR3 consists of 14 residues. DNA for the CDR3: TGTGCCACCAGCAGAGATCGGACAGGGAGTGAGCAGTACTTC. Translating it yields CATSRDRTGSEQYF.

This chain links TRBV6-5 with TRBJ1-1; D is uncertain. This CDR3 is 16 amino acids long. V was pared by 4 bases and J by 5 bases, with 20 bases between. Germline V gene sequence: CDR1 MNHEY, CDR2 SVGAGI. CDR3 sequence: CASSSPRAEGRTEAFF. CDR3 nucleotide sequence: TGTGCCAGCAGTTCCCCACGGGCGGAGGGAAGAACTGAAGCTTTCTTT.

The chain uses TRBV5-6 and TRBJ2-2, with 8 bases that match TRBD1. The length of the CDR3 is 15 residues. Germline CDR1 and CDR2: SGHDT and YYEEEE. V lost 4 bases to trimming and J lost 5 bases; unmatched junction nucleotides: 7. CDR3 loop: CASSVARGRTGELFF. In DNA, the CDR3 is TGTGCCAGCAGCGTCGCCAGGGGGCGTACCGGGGAGCTGTTTTTT.

This chain links TRBV19 with TRBJ1-6; D gene uncertain. This CDR3 has 15 amino acids. The germline V gene encodes CDR1 LNHDA and CDR2 SQIVND (reference sequence). The V end lost 1 base, the J end lost 6 bases, and 10 bases lay between the germline ends. In nucleotides, the CDR3 is TGTGCCAGTAGTATAGGAGAGTTTCTTAATTCACCCCTCCACTTT. Its protein product is CASSIGEFLNSPLHF.

V gene TRBV9 combines with J gene TRBJ1-2; 8 bases are a match to TRBD1. CDR1 SGDLS and CDR2 YYNGEE come from the germline V gene. This CDR3 has 14 residues. The J segment lost 9 bases and the V segment lost 3 bases, leaving 10 bases of the junction unmatched. The CDR3 region has the DNA TGTGCCAGCAGCGAAGCCGGGACAGGCATGCGCTACACCTTC. Residues: CASSEAGTGMRYTF.

This clone was counted a single time. The chain carries TRBV6-5 and TRBJ1-6; D not certain. The CDR3 has 15 amino acids. The germline gives CDR1 MNHEY, CDR2 SVGAGI. The ends were cut back, 6 bases at V and 7 bases at J, with 16 bases in the middle. The chain's CDR3 is CASRGDGRFNSPLHF. Here the CDR3 DNA reads TGTGCCAGCAGGGGAGACGGGCGCTTCAATTCACCCCTCCACTTT.